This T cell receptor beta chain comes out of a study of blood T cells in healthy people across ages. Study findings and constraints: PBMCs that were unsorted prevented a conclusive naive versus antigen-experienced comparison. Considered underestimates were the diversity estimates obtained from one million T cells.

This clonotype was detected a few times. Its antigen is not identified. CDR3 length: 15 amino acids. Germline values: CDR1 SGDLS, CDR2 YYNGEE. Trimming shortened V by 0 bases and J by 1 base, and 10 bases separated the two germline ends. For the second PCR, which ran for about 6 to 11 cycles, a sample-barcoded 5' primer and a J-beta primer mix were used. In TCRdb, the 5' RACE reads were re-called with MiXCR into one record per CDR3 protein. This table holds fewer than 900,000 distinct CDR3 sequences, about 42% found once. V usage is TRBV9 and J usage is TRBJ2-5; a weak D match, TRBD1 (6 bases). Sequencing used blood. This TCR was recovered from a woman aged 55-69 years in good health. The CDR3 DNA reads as TGTGCCAGCAGCGTAGGGACAGCCGTCCAAGAGACCCAGTACTTC. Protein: CASSVGTAVQETQYF.